The clone carrying this T cell receptor (beta chain) was seen once. Per the original data handling: Amplification of reference gene primers provided the estimated nucleated cell counts. Sequencing used immunoSEQ multiplex PCR; TCRdb keeps in-frame clones, though not all of them. That table gives V, J and clone size, and the DNA gave D and trimming. In the table there are about 160,000 clones, 79% of which are singletons. The sample is drawn from a study of blood T cell repertoires in COVID-19. At the level of the study: Some COVID-19 samples were acute and others convalescent; all came from the United States, Italy and Spain. The analysed material was cDNA or gDNA that came from T cells, B-cell-depleted T cells, or PBMCs.

The CDR3 has 14 residues. Per the germline V gene, CDR1 is KGHSH and CDR2 is LQKENI. Trimming shortened V by 0 bases and J by 0 bases, and 6 bases separated the two germline ends. This chain joins TRBV18 and TRBJ2-7; the D is unclear. This clonotype was obtained from a woman aged 55-70 years with COVID-19, enrolled during active disease. Sample: peripheral blood. CDR3 nucleotides: TGTGCCAGCTCACCACCGAGTCGCTCCTACGAGCAGTACTTC. It codes for CASSPPSRSYEQYF.